This record concerns one T cell receptor beta chain sequence. Its target is unknown. Germline V CDR1 and CDR2: SGHVS, FQNEAQ. The V end lost 2 bases, the J end lost 8 bases, and 12 bases lay between the germline ends. This CDR3 spans 13 amino acids. This sample is part of a study of cytotoxic CD8 clonotypes in ibrutinib-treated CLL. Overall study: For this cohort, patients were about a dozen relapsed/refractory and some 15 treatment-naive, while some 17 were IGHV unmutated.

Assay used: immunoSEQ multiplex PCR; TCRdb lists only in-frame clones, some missing. Counted here are tens of thousands of clones, about 50% occurring once; the ten biggest clones make up 15% to 20%. Notes on the study in general: Patients showed higher baseline clonality than age-matched healthy donors, and it tracked circulating CD8+ T-cell counts. Stable or contracted on treatment, public clonotypes were also uncommon.

The genes are TRBV7-8 and TRBJ1-2, with D possibly TRBD1 on 5 matching bases. The source was PBMCs, collected before ibrutinib treatment. The source is a human donor with chronic lymphocytic leukemia. The CDR3: CASSLRRVDGYTF. CDR3 DNA: TGTGCCAGCAGCTTACGCAGGGTGGACGGCTACACCTTC.